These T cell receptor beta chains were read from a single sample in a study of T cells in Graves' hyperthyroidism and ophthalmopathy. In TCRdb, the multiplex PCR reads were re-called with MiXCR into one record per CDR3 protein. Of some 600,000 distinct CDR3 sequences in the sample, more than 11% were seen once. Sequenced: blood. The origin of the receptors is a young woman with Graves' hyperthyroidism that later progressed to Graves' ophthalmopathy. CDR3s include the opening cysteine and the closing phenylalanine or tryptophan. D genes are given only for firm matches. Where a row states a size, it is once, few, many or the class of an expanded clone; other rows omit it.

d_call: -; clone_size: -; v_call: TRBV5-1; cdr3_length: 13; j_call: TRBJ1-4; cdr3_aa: CASSLGSNEKLFF; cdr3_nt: TGCGCCAGCAGCTTGGGGTCTAATGAAAAACTGTTTTTT
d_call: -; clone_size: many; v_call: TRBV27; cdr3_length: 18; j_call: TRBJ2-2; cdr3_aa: CASSLSVHPSPNTGELFF; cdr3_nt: TGTGCCAGCAGTTTATCTGTCCACCCCTCCCCGAACACCGGGGAGCTGTTTTTT
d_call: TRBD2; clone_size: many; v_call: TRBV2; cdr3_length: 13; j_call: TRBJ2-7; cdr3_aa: CASSESGRYEQYF; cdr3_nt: TGTGCCAGCAGTGAATCCGGGAGGTACGAGCAGTACTTC
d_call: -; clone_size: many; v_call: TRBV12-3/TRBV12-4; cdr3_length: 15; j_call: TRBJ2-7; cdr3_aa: CASSLARLSLYEQYF; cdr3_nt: TGTGCCAGCAGTTTAGCGCGTTTGTCCCTTTACGAGCAGTACTTC
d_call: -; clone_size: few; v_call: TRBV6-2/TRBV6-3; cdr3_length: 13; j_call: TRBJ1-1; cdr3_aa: CASRPRRAAEAFF; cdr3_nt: TGTGCCAGCAGGCCTCGTCGTGCGGCTGAAGCTTTCTTT
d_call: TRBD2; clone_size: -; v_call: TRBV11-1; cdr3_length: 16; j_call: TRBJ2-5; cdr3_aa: CASSSSSGSNKETQSF; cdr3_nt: TGTGCCAGCAGCTCTTCTAGCGGGAGTAACAAAGAGACCCAGTCCTTC
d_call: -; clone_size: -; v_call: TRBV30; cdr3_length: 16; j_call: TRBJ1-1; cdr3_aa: CAWSVSGYPGTTEAFF; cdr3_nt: TGTGCCTGGAGTGTTTCAGGATATCCAGGGACCACTGAAGCTTTCTTT
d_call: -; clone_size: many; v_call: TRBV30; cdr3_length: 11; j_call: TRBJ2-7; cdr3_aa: CAWSMGYEQYF; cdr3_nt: TGTGCCTGGAGTATGGGGTACGAGCAGTACTTC
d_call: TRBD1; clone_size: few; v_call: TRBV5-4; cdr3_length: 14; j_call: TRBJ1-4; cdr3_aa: CASGEGQGREKLFF; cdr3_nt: TGTGCCAGCGGTGAGGGACAGGGGAGGGAAAAACTGTTTTTT
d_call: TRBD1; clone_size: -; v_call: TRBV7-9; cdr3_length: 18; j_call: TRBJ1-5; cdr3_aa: CASSSRDRGLDLDQPQHF; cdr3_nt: TGTGCCAGCAGTTCGCGGGACAGGGGGTTAGACTTAGATCAGCCCCAGCATTTT
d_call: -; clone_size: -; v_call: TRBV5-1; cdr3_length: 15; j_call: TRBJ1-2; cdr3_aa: CASSFLDSDLDGYTF; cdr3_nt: TGCGCCAGCAGCTTTTTGGACAGCGATCTTGATGGCTACACCTTC